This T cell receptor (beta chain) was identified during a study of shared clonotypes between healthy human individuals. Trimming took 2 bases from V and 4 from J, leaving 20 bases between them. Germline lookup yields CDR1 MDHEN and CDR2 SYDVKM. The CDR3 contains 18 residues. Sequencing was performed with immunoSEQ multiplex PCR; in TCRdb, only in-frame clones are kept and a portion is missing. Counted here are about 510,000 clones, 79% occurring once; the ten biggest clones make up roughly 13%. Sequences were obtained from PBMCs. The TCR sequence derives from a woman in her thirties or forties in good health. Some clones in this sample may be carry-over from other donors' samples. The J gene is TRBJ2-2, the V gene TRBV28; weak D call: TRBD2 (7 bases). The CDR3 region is CASSLRLDSGGGTGELFF. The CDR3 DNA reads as TGTGCCAGCAGTTTAAGACTGGACAGCGGCGGGGGCACCGGGGAGCTGTTTTTT. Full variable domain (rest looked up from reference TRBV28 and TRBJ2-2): DVKVTQSSRYLVKRTGEKVFLECVQDMDHENMFWYRQDPGLGLRLIYFSYDVKMKEKGDIPEGYSVSREKKERFSLILESASTNQTSMYLCASSLRLDSGGGTGELFFGEGSRLTVL.